This T cell receptor (beta chain) was identified during a study of blood T cells in healthy people across ages. V lost 0 bases to trimming and J lost 8 bases, with 5 bases between them. Germline lookup yields CDR1 LGHNA and CDR2 YSLEER. CDR3 length: 13 amino acids. PCR was performed a second time for about 7 to 12 cycles using a sample-barcoded 5' primer and a J-beta primer mix. TCRdb re-analysed the 5' RACE reads in MiXCR, keeping a single row per CDR3 protein. The sample holds 760,000 or so distinct CDR3 sequences, 20% to 30% seen once. This sample was also put to use in a study of T cells of mothers and their children. From that second work: Thymic selection, a shaping force on TCR recombination output, acts similarly in related and unrelated pairs.

The TCR comes from a boy aged 5-17 years in good health. Sample: blood. The chain joins TRBV4-3 to TRBJ1-6; unclear D gene. CDR3 protein: CASSQDTYSPLHF. The CDR3 nucleotides are TGCGCCAGCAGCCAAGATACATATTCACCCCTCCACTTT.